The 10 T cell receptor beta chains below were found in one sample sequenced in a study of blood T cells in healthy people across ages. Primers used in a second PCR of roughly 6 to 11 cycles were a sample-barcoded 5' primer and a J-beta primer mix. A single record per CDR3 protein comes from TCRdb applying MiXCR to the 5' RACE reads. The table shows approximately 1.5 million distinct CDR3 sequences, with 42% occurring only once. Sequencing input: blood. These receptors were taken from a young woman in good health.

This clonotype was seen a handful of times. The chain is built from TRBV4-1 and TRBJ1-2; 7 bases fit TRBD1. V dropped 1 base and J dropped 9; count of bases not matched to a gene: 8. The length of the CDR3 is 14 residues. Germline V lookup: CDR1 MGHRA, CDR2 YSYEKL. CDR3: CASSQGTGGFSYTF. DNA of the CDR3: TGCGCCAGCAGCCAAGGGACAGGCGGCTTTAGCTACACCTTC.

This chain uses TRBV3-1 with TRBJ1-2; D not resolved. Germline loops: CDR1 LGHDT, CDR2 YNNKEL (reference sequence). V was shortened by 3 bases and J by 8 bases, with 22 bases between the two germline ends. The CDR3 has 16 amino acids. The CDR3 nucleotides read TGTGCCAGCAGCCACCAAATCGGACGAGCATTCGGCGGCTACACCTTC. The encoded protein is CASSHQIGRAFGGYTF.

The chain combines TRBV25-1 with TRBJ1-5, with TRBD1 as a possible D gene (5 bases). CDR1 MGHDK and CDR2 SYGVNS come from the germline V gene. V was shortened by 4 bases and J by 6 bases, with 13 bases between the two germline ends. The CDR3 has 14 amino acids. CDR3 bases: TGTGCCAGCAGTGGGACGGGACTGAGTCAGCCCCAGCATTTT. Protein product: CASSGTGLSQPQHF.

This clonotype has a single count. The chain recombines TRBV5-6 with TRBJ1-2; tentatively, D is TRBD1 (5 bases). Deletions cut 4 bases from V and 4 bases from J, with 14 bases between. This CDR3 is 14 amino acids long. CDR1 is SGHDT and CDR2 is YYEEEE in the germline V gene. CDR3 DNA: TGTGCCAGCAGCCCCGGACATCCCGCCTATGGCTACACCTTC. It specifies CASSPGHPAYGYTF.

The chain links TRBV7-3 to TRBJ2-5; TRBD1 matches at 7 bases. The CDR3 totals 14 residues. V lost 2 bases to trimming and J lost 11 bases; unmatched junction nucleotides: 11. CDR1 and CDR2 from the germline V gene are SGHTA and FQGTGA. CDR3 region: CASSLGTAHNEQYF. The DNA of the CDR3 is TGTGCCAGCAGCTTAGGGACAGCCCACAATGAGCAGTACTTC.

J is TRBJ2-7 and V is TRBV5-1; D perhaps matches TRBD1 (5 bases). In germline, CDR1 is SGHRS, CDR2 YFSETQ. The CDR3 is 11 residues long. V shed 7 bases and J shed 5 bases, with 10 bases lying between them. CDR3 bases: TGCGCCAGCGAAGGGGTCCACGAGCAGTACTTC. Amino acid sequence: CASEGVHEQYF.

Concerning this clonotype itself: Being one base from a much bigger clone, this may be a read error. The chain employs TRBV29-1 and TRBJ2-5; a weak D match, TRBD2 (6 bases). In germline, CDR1 is SQVTM, CDR2 ANQGSEA. The CDR3 consists of 12 residues. In nucleotides, the CDR3 is TGCAGCGTCCTAGCGACGCAAGAGGCCCAGTACTTC. This gives the protein CSVLATQEAQYF. Supplemented by reference TRBV29-1 and TRBJ2-5, the full variable domain reads SAVISQKPSRDICQRGTSLTIQCQVDSQVTMMFWYRQQPGQSLTLIATANQGSEATYESGFVIDKFPISRPNLTFSTLTVSNMSPEDSSIYLCSVLATQEAQYFGPGTRLLVL.

V and J are TRBV7-2 and TRBJ2-3; a possible D gene is TRBD2 (6 bases). Germline CDR1 SGHTA, CDR2 FQGNSA. V was clipped by 5 bases and J by 8 bases, with 17 bases between them. This CDR3 spans 14 amino acids. The CDR3 coding sequence is TGTGCCAGCAGCATCCGGAGGGCCGAGGGTACGCAGTATTTT. This translates into CASSIRRAEGTQYF.

The chain is built from TRBV27 and TRBJ2-3, with D possibly matching TRBD2 (6 bases). This CDR3 region has 16 residues. V lost 2 bases and J 5 bases, leaving 17 bases between the germline ends. The V gene's germline CDR1 is MNHEY and CDR2 SMNVEV (reference sequence). This CDR3 is CASSLVGRGRKDTQYF. The CDR3 DNA reads TGTGCCAGCAGTTTAGTCGGGAGAGGGCGTAAAGATACGCAGTATTTT.

This chain uses TRBV9 with TRBJ1-1; TRBD1 might be the D (5 bases). Germline CDR1 is SGDLS and CDR2 is YYNGEE. There are 16 residues in the CDR3. V lost 3 bases, J lost 8 bases, and 23 bases lay in between. The CDR3 nucleotides are TGTGCCAGCAGCGCCCTCCCGGACACGACCCGAGGAGAAGCTTTCTTT. Translation: CASSALPDTTRGEAFF.